This T cell receptor beta chain was sequenced during a study of T cell responses to AZD1222 COVID-19 vaccine. Study information: The analysis combined second doses at about 4 or about 12 weeks. Study-wide results and caveats: Without day 14 samples, only post-peak T cell repertoires were studied.

This CDR3 spans 13 amino acids. Trimming left V 6 bases short and J 7 bases short, with 15 bases between. Method: immunoSEQ multiplex PCR; TCRdb's copy keeps in-frame clones and lacks some. The profile shows around 130,000 clones, around 94% of them singletons. As concerns this clone: The antigen is not known.

The material sequenced was peripheral blood, taken on day 0 of AZD1222 vaccination. The V gene is TRBV12-3 or TRBV12-4, the J gene TRBJ1-1, with D possibly being TRBD1 (5 bases). The sequence derives from an adult in good health. The CDR3 DNA reads as TGTGCCAGCAGCAGGGCGTCCTCGGGTGAAGCTTTCTTT. Encoded protein: CASSRASSGEAFF.